The 5 T cell receptor beta chains listed next were all sequenced from one sample in a study of cytomegalovirus exposure and HLA in healthy donors. The PCR employed 60 Vbeta primers together with 13 Jbeta primers. Only in-frame clones appear in the TCRdb table, and some are missing; sequencing was by immunoSEQ multiplex PCR. Of some 150,000 clones detected, about 82% appear once; the ten largest clones hold about 1.8%. Specimen: PBMCs. Source of these receptors: a female donor in good health and CMV-seropositive.

The rearrangement links TRBV5-1 to TRBJ2-7; TRBD1 might be the D (7 bases). Germline CDR1 reads SGHRS; CDR2 reads YFSETQ. The CDR3 is 15 residues long. The germline V and J ends were trimmed by 2 bases and 0 bases, with 12 bases remaining between them. In nucleotides, the CDR3 is TGCGCCAGCAGCTTAGGGACAGCGGGCTCCTACGAGCAGTACTTC. It specifies CASSLGTAGSYEQYF.

This clone was observed a handful of times. The chain carries TRBV9 and TRBJ1-4; a possible D gene is TRBD1 (5 bases). Germline loops: CDR1 SGDLS, CDR2 YYNGEE. V was trimmed by 4 bases and J by 8 bases, leaving 15 bases between them. The CDR3 has 14 residues. The CDR3 region is CASSKAGIGEKLFF. CDR3 nucleotide sequence: TGTGCCAGCAGCAAGGCAGGGATTGGCGAAAAACTGTTTTTT.

This clone was detected once. This chain connects TRBV5-1 to TRBJ1-1, with a weak D call TRBD1 (5 bases). Germline CDR1 SGHRS, CDR2 YFSETQ. CDR3 size: 14 residues. V was clipped by 4 bases and J by 5 bases, with 15 bases between them. CDR3 DNA: TGCGCCAGCAGCCGGGACGGGGGAAGTACTGAAGCTTTCTTT. Protein sequence: CASSRDGGSTEAFF. The full variable domain, rest sourced from reference TRBV5-1 and TRBJ1-1, is KAGVTQTPRYLIKTRGQQVTLSCSPISGHRSVSWYQQTPGQGLQFLFEYFSETQRNKGNFPGRFSGRQFSNSRSEMNVSTLELGDSALYLCASSRDGGSTEAFFGQGTRLTVV.

A single count supports this clone. The V call is TRBV5-4, the J call TRBJ2-5; D remains unclear. Trimming cost V 0 bases and J 3 bases, with 9 bases left between them. Germline lookup yields CDR1 SGHNT and CDR2 YYREEE (reference sequence). CDR3 length: 14 amino acids. DNA for the CDR3: TGTGCCAGCAGCTTGGGTCCTCCCGAAGAGACCCAGTACTTC. Translation gives CASSLGPPEETQYF.

This clone was detected once. The chain combines TRBV4-2 with TRBJ2-1, with TRBD2 identical over 8 bases. J lost 0 bases, V lost 4 bases, and 2 bases had no gene match. The CDR3 is 15 amino acids. CDR1 is LGHNA, CDR2 YNFKEQ, per germline. The CDR3 DNA reads TGTGCCAGCAGCCCCGGGACTAGCTCCTACAATGAGCAGTTCTTC. Translating gives CASSPGTSSYNEQFF.